This TCR beta chain was found in a study of T cells in Graves' hyperthyroidism and ophthalmopathy. Study-level results: Ophthalmopathy, which appeared later, was predicted by the model a median around 6.9 months before onset.

This clonotype was counted at least ten times. The antigen is unknown. The TCR beta CDR3 regions underwent amplification using RNA transcripts as the source. The study used the HTBI primer set for a first-round RT-PCR of the TCR CDR3. TCRdb analysed the multiplex PCR reads with MiXCR anew, one entry per CDR3 protein. The table lists about 570,000 distinct CDR3 sequences, roughly 15% of them singletons. What was sequenced was blood. This clonotype was sampled from a woman in her thirties or forties with Graves' hyperthyroidism.

CDR3: CASSVGQISYEQYF. CDR3 DNA: TGTGCCAGCAGTGTCGGTCAGATATCCTACGAGCAGTACTTC. The V call is TRBV2, the J call TRBJ2-7; D is unclear. Germline V gene data show CDR1 as SNHLY and CDR2 as FYNNEI. V lost 4 bases and J lost 1, with 11 bases in between. CDR3 length: 14 amino acids.